This TCR gamma chain was recorded in a study of gamma-delta chains in newborns, infants, children. V was clipped by 0 bases and J by 10 bases; unmatched bases: 6. The CDR3 is made up of 16 amino acids. From germline, CDR1 is GITISATS and CDR2 ISYDGTV (reference sequence). In the case of this clone: A much larger clone is a single base away; this may be a read error.

TCRdb made new clone calls on the reads using CATT. The data contain approximately 860 gamma-chain clones, about two fifths of them singletons. V gene TRGV9 combines with J gene TRGJP. No J segment appears in TCRdb, so it was assigned here by matching the sequence to germline. The TCR originated in a child who was a newborn, infant or young child, either healthy, febrile or measles-vaccinated (not recorded which). Sequenced sample: blood. The DNA for the CDR3 is TGTGCCTTGTGGGAGGTGCAGGACTTGGGCAAAAAAATCAAGGTATTT. Translating gives CALWEVQDLGKKIKVF.